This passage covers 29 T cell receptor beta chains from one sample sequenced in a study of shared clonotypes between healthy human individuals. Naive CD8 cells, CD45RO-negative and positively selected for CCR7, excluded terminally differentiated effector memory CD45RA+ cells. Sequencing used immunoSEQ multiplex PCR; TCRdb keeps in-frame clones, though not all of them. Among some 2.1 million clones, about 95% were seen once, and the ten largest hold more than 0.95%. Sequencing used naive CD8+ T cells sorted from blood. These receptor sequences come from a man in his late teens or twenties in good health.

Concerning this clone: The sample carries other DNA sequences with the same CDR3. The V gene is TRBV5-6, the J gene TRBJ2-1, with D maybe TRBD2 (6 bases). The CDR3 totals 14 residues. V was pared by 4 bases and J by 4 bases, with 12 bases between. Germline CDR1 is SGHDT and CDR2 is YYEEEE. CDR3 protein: CASSPGDSYNEQFF. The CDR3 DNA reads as TGTGCCAGCAGCCCCGGGGACTCTTACAATGAGCAGTTCTTC.

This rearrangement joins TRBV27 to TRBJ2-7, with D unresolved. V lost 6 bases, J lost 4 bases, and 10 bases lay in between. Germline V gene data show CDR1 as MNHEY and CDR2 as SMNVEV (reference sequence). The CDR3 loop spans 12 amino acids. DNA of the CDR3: TGTGCCAGCAGCCCCGCCTCTTACGAGCAGTACTTC. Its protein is CASSPASYEQYF.

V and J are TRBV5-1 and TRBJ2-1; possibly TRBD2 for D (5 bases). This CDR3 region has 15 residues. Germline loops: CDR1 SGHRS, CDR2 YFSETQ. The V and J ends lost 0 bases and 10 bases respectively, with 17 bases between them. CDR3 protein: CASSLGSDDGGEQFF. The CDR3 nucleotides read TGCGCCAGCAGCTTGGGATCGGACGACGGCGGGGAGCAGTTCTTC.

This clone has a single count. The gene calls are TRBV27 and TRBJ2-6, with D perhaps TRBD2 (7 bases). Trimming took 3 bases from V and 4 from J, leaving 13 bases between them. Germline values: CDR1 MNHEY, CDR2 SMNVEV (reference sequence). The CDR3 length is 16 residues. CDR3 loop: CASSLAGAGGANVLTF. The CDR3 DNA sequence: TGTGCCAGCAGTTTGGCGGGGGCGGGCGGGGCCAACGTCCTGACTTTC.

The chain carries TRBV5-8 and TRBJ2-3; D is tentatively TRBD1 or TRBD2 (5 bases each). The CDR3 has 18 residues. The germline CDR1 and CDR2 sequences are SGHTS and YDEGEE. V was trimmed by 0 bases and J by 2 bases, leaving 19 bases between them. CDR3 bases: TGTGCCAGCAGCTTGGGGGGGAGCGGATCGCCGGCCACAGATACGCAGTATTTT. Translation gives CASSLGGSGSPATDTQYF.

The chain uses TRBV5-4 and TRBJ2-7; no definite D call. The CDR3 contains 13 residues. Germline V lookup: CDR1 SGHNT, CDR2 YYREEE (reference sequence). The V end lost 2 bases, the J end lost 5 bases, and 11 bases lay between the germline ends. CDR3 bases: TGTGCCAGCAGCTTCGGATCTGATAACGAGCAGTACTTC. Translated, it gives CASSFGSDNEQYF. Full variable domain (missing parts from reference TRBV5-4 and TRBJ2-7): ETGVTQSPTHLIKTRGQQVTLRCSSQSGHNTVSWYQQALGQGPQFIFQYYREEENGRGNFPPRFSGLQFPNYSSELNVNALELDDSALYLCASSFGSDNEQYFGPGTRLTVT.

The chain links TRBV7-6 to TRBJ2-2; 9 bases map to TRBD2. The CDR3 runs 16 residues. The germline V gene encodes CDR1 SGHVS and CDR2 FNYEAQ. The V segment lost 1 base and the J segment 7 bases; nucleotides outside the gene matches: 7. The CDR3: CASSLEASGVLGELFF. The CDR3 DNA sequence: TGTGCCAGCAGCTTAGAGGCTAGCGGGGTTCTCGGGGAGCTGTTTTTT. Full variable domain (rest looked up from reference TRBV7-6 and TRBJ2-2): GAGVSQSPRYKVTKRGQDVALRCDPISGHVSLYWYRQALGQGPEFLTYFNYEAQQDKSGLPNDRFSAERPEGSISTLTIQRTEQRDSAMYRCASSLEASGVLGELFFGEGSRLTVL.

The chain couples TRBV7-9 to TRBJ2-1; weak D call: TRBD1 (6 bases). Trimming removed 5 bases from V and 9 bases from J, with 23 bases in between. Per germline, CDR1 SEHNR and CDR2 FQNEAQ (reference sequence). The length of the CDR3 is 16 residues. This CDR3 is CASSNPQGLASFEQFF. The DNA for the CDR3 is TGTGCCAGCAGCAATCCCCAGGGGCTAGCTAGTTTTGAGCAGTTCTTC.

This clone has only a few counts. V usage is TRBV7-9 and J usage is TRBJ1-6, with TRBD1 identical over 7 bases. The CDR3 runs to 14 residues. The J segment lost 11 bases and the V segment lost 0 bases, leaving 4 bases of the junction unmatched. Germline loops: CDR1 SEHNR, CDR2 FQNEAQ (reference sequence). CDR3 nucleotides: TGTGCCAGCAGCTTAGCGACAGGGATGGCACCCCTCCACTTT. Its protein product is CASSLATGMAPLHF.

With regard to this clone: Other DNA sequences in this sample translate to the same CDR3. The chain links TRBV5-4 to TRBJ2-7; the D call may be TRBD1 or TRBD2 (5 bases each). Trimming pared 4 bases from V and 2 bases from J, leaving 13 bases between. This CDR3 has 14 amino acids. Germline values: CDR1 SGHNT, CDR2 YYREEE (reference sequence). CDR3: CASSIRDRPYEQYF. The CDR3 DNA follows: TGTGCCAGCAGCATCCGGGACCGACCCTACGAGCAGTACTTC.

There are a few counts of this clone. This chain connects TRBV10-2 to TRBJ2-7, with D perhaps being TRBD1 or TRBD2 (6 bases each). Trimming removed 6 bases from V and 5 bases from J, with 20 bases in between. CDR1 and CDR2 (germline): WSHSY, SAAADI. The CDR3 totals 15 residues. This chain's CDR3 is CASRGAGGAVNEQYF. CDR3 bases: TGCGCCAGCAGGGGGGCCGGGGGCGCAGTGAACGAGCAGTACTTC.

CDR3 region: CASSYTDLSSYNEQFF. CDR3 in DNA: TGTGCCAGCAGCTACACGGACTTAAGCTCCTACAATGAGCAGTTCTTC. The rearrangement joins TRBV6-6 to TRBJ2-1, with D maybe TRBD2 (5 bases). The germline gives CDR1 MNHNY, CDR2 SVGAGI (reference sequence). This CDR3 spans 16 amino acids. Trimming removed 6 bases from V and 0 bases from J, with 15 bases in between.

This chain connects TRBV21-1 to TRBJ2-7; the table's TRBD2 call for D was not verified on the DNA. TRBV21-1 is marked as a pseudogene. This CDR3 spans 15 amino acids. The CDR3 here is CASSSGLADLYEQYF. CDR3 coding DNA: TGTGCCAGCAGCTCCGGACTAGCTGATTTATACGAGCAGTACTTC.

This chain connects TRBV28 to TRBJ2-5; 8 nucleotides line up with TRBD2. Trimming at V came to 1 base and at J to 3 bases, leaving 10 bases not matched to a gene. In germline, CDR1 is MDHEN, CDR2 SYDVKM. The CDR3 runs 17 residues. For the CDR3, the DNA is TGTGCCAGCAGTTTATTTACGGGGGGGCTGGGAGAAGAGACCCAGTACTTC. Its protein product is CASSLFTGGLGEETQYF.

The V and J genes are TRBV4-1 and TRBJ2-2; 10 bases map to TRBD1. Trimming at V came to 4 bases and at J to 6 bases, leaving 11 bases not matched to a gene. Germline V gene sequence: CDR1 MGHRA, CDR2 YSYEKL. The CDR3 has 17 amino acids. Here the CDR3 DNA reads TGCGCCAGCAGCCCTTTACCGGGACAGGGGATTTCCGGGGAGCTGTTTTTT. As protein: CASSPLPGQGISGELFF.

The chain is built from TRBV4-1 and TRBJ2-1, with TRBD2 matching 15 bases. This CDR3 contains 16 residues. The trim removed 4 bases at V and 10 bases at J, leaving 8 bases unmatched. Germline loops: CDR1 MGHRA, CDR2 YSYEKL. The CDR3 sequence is CASSPRTSGRAVEQFF. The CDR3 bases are TGCGCCAGCAGCCCCAGGACTAGCGGGAGGGCAGTCGAGCAGTTCTTC.

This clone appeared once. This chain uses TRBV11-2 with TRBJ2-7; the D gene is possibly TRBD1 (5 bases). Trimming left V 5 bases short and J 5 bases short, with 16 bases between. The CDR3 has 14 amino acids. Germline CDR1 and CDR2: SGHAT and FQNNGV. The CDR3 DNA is TGTGCCAGCAGCCGCCGACGAATAGGGGACGAGCAGTACTTC. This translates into CASSRRRIGDEQYF.

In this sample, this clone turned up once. The CDR3 bases are TGCGCCAGCAGTGAGTATAGTGGGACAGAGGTCACAGATACGCAGTATTTT. Protein: CASSEYSGTEVTDTQYF. V usage is TRBV10-1 and J usage is TRBJ2-3; TRBD1 agrees at 7 bases. After removal of 1 base from V and 2 bases from J, the junction contained 9 bases not matched to a gene. The CDR3 is made up of 17 amino acids. Germline CDR1 reads WNHNN; CDR2 reads SYGVQD (reference sequence).

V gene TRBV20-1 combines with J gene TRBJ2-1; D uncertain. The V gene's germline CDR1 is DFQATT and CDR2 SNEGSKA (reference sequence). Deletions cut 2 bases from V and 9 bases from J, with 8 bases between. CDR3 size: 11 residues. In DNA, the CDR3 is TGCAGTGCTAGATCCCGACTTGAGCAGTTCTTC. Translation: CSARSRLEQFF.

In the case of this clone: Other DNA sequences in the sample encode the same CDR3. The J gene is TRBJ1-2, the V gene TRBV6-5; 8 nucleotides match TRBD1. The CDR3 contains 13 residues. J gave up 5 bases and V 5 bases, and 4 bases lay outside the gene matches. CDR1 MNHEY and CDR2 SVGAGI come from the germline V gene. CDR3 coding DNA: TGTGCCAGCAGTCCCGACAGGGGTTATGGCTACACCTTC. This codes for CASSPDRGYGYTF.

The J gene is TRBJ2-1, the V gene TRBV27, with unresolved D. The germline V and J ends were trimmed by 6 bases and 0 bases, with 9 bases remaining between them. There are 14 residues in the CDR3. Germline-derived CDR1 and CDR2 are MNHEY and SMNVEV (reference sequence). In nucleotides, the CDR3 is TGTGCCAGCAGACTCACGGGCTCCTACAATGAGCAGTTCTTC. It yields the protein CASRLTGSYNEQFF.

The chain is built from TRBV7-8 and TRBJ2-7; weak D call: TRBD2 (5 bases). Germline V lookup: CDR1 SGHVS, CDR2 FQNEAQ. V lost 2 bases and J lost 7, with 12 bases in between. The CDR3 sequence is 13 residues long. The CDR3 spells CASSLKSGWEQYF. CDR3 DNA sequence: TGTGCCAGCAGCTTAAAATCGGGATGGGAGCAGTACTTC.

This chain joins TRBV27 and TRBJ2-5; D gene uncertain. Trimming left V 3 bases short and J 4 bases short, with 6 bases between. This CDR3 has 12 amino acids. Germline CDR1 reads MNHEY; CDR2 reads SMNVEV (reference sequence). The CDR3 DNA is TGTGCCAGCAGTTTGAGGTCAGAGACCCAGTACTTC. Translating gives CASSLRSETQYF.

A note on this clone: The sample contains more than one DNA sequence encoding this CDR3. The CDR3 DNA reads TGTGCCAGCAGCTTAGAGGGTTACGAGCAGTACTTC. This encodes CASSLEGYEQYF. This sequence joins TRBV11-2 and TRBJ2-7; D is unclear. The V end lost 0 bases, the J end lost 4 bases, and 4 bases lay between the germline ends. Germline CDR1 is SGHAT and CDR2 is FQNNGV. The CDR3 is 12 residues long.

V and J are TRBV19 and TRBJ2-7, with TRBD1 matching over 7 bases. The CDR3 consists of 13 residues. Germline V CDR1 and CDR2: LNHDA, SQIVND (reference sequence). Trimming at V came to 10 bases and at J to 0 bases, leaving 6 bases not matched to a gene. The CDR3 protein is CATADRSSYEQYF. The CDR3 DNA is TGTGCCACCGCGGACAGGAGCTCCTACGAGCAGTACTTC.

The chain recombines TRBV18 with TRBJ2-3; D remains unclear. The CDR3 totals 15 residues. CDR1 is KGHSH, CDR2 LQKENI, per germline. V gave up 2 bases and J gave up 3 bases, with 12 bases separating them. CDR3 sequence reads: CASSPAQWATDTQYF. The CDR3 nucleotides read TGTGCCAGCTCACCAGCACAGTGGGCAACAGATACGCAGTATTTT.

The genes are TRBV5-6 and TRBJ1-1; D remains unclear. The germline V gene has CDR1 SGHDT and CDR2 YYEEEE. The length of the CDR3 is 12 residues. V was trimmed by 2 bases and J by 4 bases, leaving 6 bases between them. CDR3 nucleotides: TGTGCCAGCAGCTTAGGGCCCACTGAAGCTTTCTTT. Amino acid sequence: CASSLGPTEAFF.

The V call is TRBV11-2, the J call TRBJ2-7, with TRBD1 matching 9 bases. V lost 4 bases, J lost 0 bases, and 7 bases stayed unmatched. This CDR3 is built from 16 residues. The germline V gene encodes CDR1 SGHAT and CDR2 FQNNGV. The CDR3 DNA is TGTGCCAGCAGCTCATGGACAGGGGAGAGCTCCTACGAGCAGTACTTC. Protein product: CASSSWTGESSYEQYF.

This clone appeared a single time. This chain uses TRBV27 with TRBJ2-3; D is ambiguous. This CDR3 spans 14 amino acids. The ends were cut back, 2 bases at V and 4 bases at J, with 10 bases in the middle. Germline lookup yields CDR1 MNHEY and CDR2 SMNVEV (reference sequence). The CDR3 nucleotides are TGTGCCAGCAGTTTAATTCGGAACGCAGATACGCAGTATTTT. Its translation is CASSLIRNADTQYF.